A selection of T cell receptor beta chains follows, all from one sample in a study. Via MiXCR, TCRdb re-called the 5' RACE reads, giving one row per CDR3 protein. The sample has under 35,000 distinct CDR3 sequences; approximately 25% are singletons. The sample was memory CD4+ T cells sorted from blood. Receptors originate from a female donor with breast cancer. The CDR3 runs from the conserved cysteine through the conserved F or W. The order of the fields is D gene, V gene, J gene, clone size, CDR3 DNA, CDR3 protein. A D gene is named only where the DNA matches it firmly. Clone size is not always given. Where it is, it says once, few, many or a class for expanded clones.

-,TRBV27,TRBJ1-5,-,TGTGCCAGCACACACCCAATGGGGAATCAGCCCCGGCATTTT,CASTHPMGNQPRHF
-,TRBV6-2/TRBV6-3,TRBJ2-1,-,TGTGCCAGCAGTTACGCTGATGAGCGGTTCTTC,CASSYADERFF
-,TRBV7-9,TRBJ2-2,-,TGTGCCAGCAGCTTCGGGACATTGAACACCGGGGAGCTGTTTTTT,CASSFGTLNTGELFF
TRBD1,TRBV5-1,TRBJ2-7,-,TGCGCCGGCAGCTTAACAGACAGGGCGGCTTACGAGCAGTACTTC,CAGSLTDRAAYEQYF
TRBD1,TRBV20-1,TRBJ2-5,few,TGCAGTGCTGGCCGGGACAGGCAGGAGACCCAGTACTTC,CSAGRDRQETQYF
-,TRBV4-1,TRBJ2-2,-,TGCGCCGGCAGCCCCACAGGGCTTCCCGGGGAGCTGTTTTTT,CAGSPTGLPGELFF
-,TRBV27,TRBJ1-2,medium-sized,TGTGCCAGCGGGGAGGGGAACGGCTACACCTTC,CASGEGNGYTF
-,TRBV6-2/TRBV6-3,TRBJ1-1,-,TGTGCCAGCAGGATGCTGGGTGGCACTGAAGCTTTCTTT,CASRMLGGTEAFF
-,TRBV5-5,TRBJ2-1,many,TGTGCCAGCCGGCAATTCTCCTACAATGAGCAGTTCTTC,CASRQFSYNEQFF
-,TRBV4-2,TRBJ1-3,few,TGTGCCAGCAGCCAAGGCTATCTGGGTTCTGGAAACACCATATATTTT,CASSQGYLGSGNTIYF
-,TRBV5-1,TRBJ2-1,many,TGCGCCAGCAGCCCGGACTCCTACAATGAGCAGTTCTTC,CASSPDSYNEQFF
-,TRBV20-1,TRBJ2-7,-,TGCAGTGCCATTACAGGATCCTACGAGCAGTACTTC,CSAITGSYEQYF
TRBD1,TRBV20-1,TRBJ1-1,many,TGCAGTGCTAGAGCTCAGGGACAGGGCAAAATGAACACTGAAGCTTTCTTT,CSARAQGQGKMNTEAFF
-,TRBV5-1,TRBJ2-3,medium-sized,TGCGCCAGCAGCTTAACAGGCGATGATACGCAGTATTTT,CASSLTGDDTQYF
-,TRBV2,TRBJ1-4,-,TGTGCCAGCTCCCCAACCGACGTAGGTAATGAAAAACTGTTTTTT,CASSPTDVGNEKLFF
TRBD1,TRBV4-3,TRBJ2-7,-,TGCGCCAGCAGCCTTAGACAGGGCTACGAGCAGTACTTC,CASSLRQGYEQYF
TRBD1,TRBV7-3,TRBJ2-7,many,TGTGCCAGCAGCTTACGAGGGGGCGCCTCCGAGCAGTACTTC,CASSLRGGASEQYF
-,TRBV9,TRBJ1-3,many,TGTGCCAGCAGCGGAAATGGAAACACCATATATTTT,CASSGNGNTIYF
TRBD1,TRBV27,TRBJ2-7,few,TGTATTACCGGGACAGGGATGTACGAGCAGTACTTC,CITGTGMYEQYF
-,TRBV4-3,TRBJ2-3,many,TGCGCCAGCAGCCAAGATCCGGCAGCTTTAATTAGCACAGATACGCAGTATTTT,CASSQDPAALISTDTQYF
-,TRBV7-3,TRBJ2-2,-,TGTGCCAGCAGCTTAAGACCGGATCCAACCCCCAGGGAGCTGTTTTTT,CASSLRPDPTPRELFF
-,TRBV7-3,TRBJ1-1,-,TGTGCCAGCAGCCCTATGGGGAAGAACACTGAAGCTTTCTTT,CASSPMGKNTEAFF
-,TRBV7-9,TRBJ2-7,few,TGTGCCGGGGGGCTCGGTGAGGCCTACGAGCAGTACTTC,CAGGLGEAYEQYF
-,TRBV5-1,TRBJ2-7,many,TGCGCCAGCAGCTTGCCCAGGGAGAGCCACGAGCAGTACTTC,CASSLPRESHEQYF
-,TRBV21-1,TRBJ2-3,-,TGTGCCAGCAGCAAAGGGCAGATCACAGATACGCAGTATTTT,CASSKGQITDTQYF
TRBD1,TRBV20-1,TRBJ1-5,few,TGCAGTGCTACTGGAACAGGGGTCGAGGATCAGCCCCAGCATTTT,CSATGTGVEDQPQHF
TRBD2,TRBV12-3/TRBV12-4,TRBJ2-3,-,TGTGCCAGCAGTCCCGGACTAGCGGTAGATACGCAGTATTTT,CASSPGLAVDTQYF
-,TRBV6-2/TRBV6-3,TRBJ2-7,-,TGTGCCAGCAGTTACTCGATCCGGATTCCTTACGAGCAGTACTTC,CASSYSIRIPYEQYF
-,TRBV12-3/TRBV12-4,TRBJ2-5,many,TGTGCCAGCAGTCTCCCAGCGAATCAAGAGACCCAGTACTTC,CASSLPANQETQYF
TRBD1,TRBV28,TRBJ1-4,once,TGTACCAGCAGGCCCCGGACAGGGGATCGTTGGGAAAGACTGTTTTTT,CTSRPRTGDRWERLFF
TRBD1,TRBV7-6,TRBJ2-7,many,TGTGCCAGCAGCTTACAGGGGGCGGCCTACGAGCAGTACTTC,CASSLQGAAYEQYF
-,TRBV7-9,TRBJ1-3,-,TGTGCCAGCAGCTTAGCGGGCTCTGGAAACACCATATATTTT,CASSLAGSGNTIYF
-,TRBV9,TRBJ2-5,few,TGTGCCAGCAGCCCATGGGGGAGAGGCCAAGAGACCCAGTACTTC,CASSPWGRGQETQYF
-,TRBV5-4,TRBJ2-3,-,TGTGCCAGCAGCTTGGCCCCCGGCGATACGCAGTATTTT,CASSLAPGDTQYF
-,TRBV20-1,TRBJ1-6,few,TGCAGTGCTCCCCCGGCCCAAATAATTTCACCCCTCCACTTT,CSAPPAQIISPLHF
-,TRBV12-3/TRBV12-4,TRBJ2-1,-,TGTGCCAGCAGTTTAACTTCGGCCGCGAATGAGCAGTTCTTC,CASSLTSAANEQFF
TRBD1,TRBV20-1,TRBJ2-5,medium-sized,TGCAGTGCTAGAGGGGACAGTCCGCAAGAGACCCAGTACTTC,CSARGDSPQETQYF
-,TRBV12-3/TRBV12-4,TRBJ1-1,-,TGTGCCAGCAGTTTATTGGGGGGCGCAAGAAAAGCTTTCTTT,CASSLLGGARKAFF
-,TRBV25-1,TRBJ1-3,many,TGTGCCAGCAGTGAAGTTGAAAGGGGGTACACCATATATTTT,CASSEVERGYTIYF
TRBD2,TRBV7-3,TRBJ2-3,many,TGTGCCAGCAGTTCTAGCGGGGGGGCATCAGATACGCAGTATTTT,CASSSSGGASDTQYF
-,TRBV6-5,TRBJ2-1,few,TGTGCCAGCAGTCATCGGTCGGAGGTCCAGTTCTTC,CASSHRSEVQFF
-,TRBV27,TRBJ1-2,-,TGTGCCAGCAGTTTATCGAACTCCGCTCTTTATGGCTACACCTTC,CASSLSNSALYGYTF
-,TRBV28,TRBJ1-2,-,TGTGCCAGCAGCCAGCTGCAGGGGTATCACTATGGCTACACCTTC,CASSQLQGYHYGYTF
TRBD1,TRBV6-5,TRBJ2-4,-,TGTGCCAGCAGCCGCGACAGGGGAGACATTCAGTACTTC,CASSRDRGDIQYF
-,TRBV12-3/TRBV12-4,TRBJ1-1,many,TGTGCCAGCAGTTTAAGCTTAGAAGCTTTCTTT,CASSLSLEAFF
-,TRBV7-3,TRBJ2-2,-,TGTGCCAGCAGCTTATGGCAGGGGAACACCGGGGAGCTGTTTTTT,CASSLWQGNTGELFF
-,TRBV20-1,TRBJ2-3,few,TGCAGTGCTAGATACCGAACCCGATCGCCGGATACGCAGTATTTT,CSARYRTRSPDTQYF
-,TRBV7-9,TRBJ2-1,many,TGTGCCAGCAGCTATCCTACTACCTACAATGAGCAGTTCTTC,CASSYPTTYNEQFF
-,TRBV7-9,TRBJ1-1,few,TGTGCCAGCAGCCTTGACAGTTTCTGGGGGGGGAACACTGAAGCTTTCTTT,CASSLDSFWGGNTEAFF
-,TRBV10-3,TRBJ1-1,-,TGTGCCATCAGTGGATTAGGGACTGTGGACACTGAAGCTTTCTTT,CAISGLGTVDTEAFF
-,TRBV20-1,TRBJ2-2,-,TGCAGTGCCCGGGCCCCGGGCTTACGGGCCGGGGAGCTGTTTTTT,CSARAPGLRAGELFF
-,TRBV7-2,TRBJ2-1,many,TGTGCCATCTTGGTGCCGGGTGAGCAGTTCTTC,CAILVPGEQFF
-,TRBV25-1,TRBJ2-2,many,TGTGCCAGCAGGGGCCCTAGCAGTCCGAGGACCGGGGAGCTGTTTTTT,CASRGPSSPRTGELFF
TRBD1,TRBV4-3,TRBJ2-1,few,TGCGCCAGCAGCCCATCAGGGGGAAGGAATGAGCAGTTCTTC,CASSPSGGRNEQFF
-,TRBV5-4,TRBJ2-2,few,TGTGCCAGCAGCTGTGGGACCGGGGAGCTGTTTTTT,CASSCGTGELFF
-,TRBV27,TRBJ1-5,-,TGTGCCAGCACCAGGGCAGGGCGGGCCTGGGGTAGCAATCAGCCCCAGCATTTT,CASTRAGRAWGSNQPQHF
-,TRBV6-5,TRBJ1-1,few,TGTGCCAGCAGTCCCAATGGTTTGGACCCTGAAGCTTTCTTT,CASSPNGLDPEAFF
-,TRBV4-3,TRBJ2-5,many,TGCGCCAGCAGCCCTTCCAGTTACGCCTCTCAAGAGACCCAGTACTTC,CASSPSSYASQETQYF
TRBD2,TRBV20-1,TRBJ2-1,once,TGCGGTGCTAGAGACCTGACAAGCGGGGATGAGCAGTTCTTC,CGARDLTSGDEQFF
-,TRBV24-1,TRBJ2-5,few,TGTGCCACCAGTGATTTAGGCAGCCCTGAGACCCAGTACTTC,CATSDLGSPETQYF